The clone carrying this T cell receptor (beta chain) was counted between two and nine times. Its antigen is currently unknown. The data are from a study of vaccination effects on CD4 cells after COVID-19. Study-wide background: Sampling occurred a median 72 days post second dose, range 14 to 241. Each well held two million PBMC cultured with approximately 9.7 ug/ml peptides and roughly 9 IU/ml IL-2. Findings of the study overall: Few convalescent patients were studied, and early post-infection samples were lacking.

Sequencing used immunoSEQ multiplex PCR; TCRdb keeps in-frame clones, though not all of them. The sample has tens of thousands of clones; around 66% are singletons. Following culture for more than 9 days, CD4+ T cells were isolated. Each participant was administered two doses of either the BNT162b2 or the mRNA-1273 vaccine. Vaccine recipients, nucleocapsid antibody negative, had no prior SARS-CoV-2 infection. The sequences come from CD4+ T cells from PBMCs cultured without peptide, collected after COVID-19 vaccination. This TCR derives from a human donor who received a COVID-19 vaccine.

The chain's CDR3 is CASSLSGGDTEAFF. CDR3 DNA: TGTGCCAGCAGCTTATCAGGGGGCGACACTGAAGCTTTCTTT. The chain uses TRBV7-9 and TRBJ1-1; 8 bases are shared with TRBD1. Looked up from germline, CDR1 is SEHNR and CDR2 is FQNEAQ (reference sequence). The CDR3 length is 14 residues. Losses at the gene ends were 2 bases for V and 3 bases for J; bases not matched to a gene: 2. Variable domain in full (rest from reference TRBV7-9 and TRBJ1-1): DTGVSQNPRHKITKRGQNVTFRCDPISEHNRLYWYRQTLGQGPEFLTYFQNEAQLEKSRLLSDRFSAERPKGSFSTLEIQRTEQGDSAMYLCASSLSGGDTEAFFGQGTRLTVV.